This T cell receptor beta chain derives from a study of cytomegalovirus exposure and HLA in healthy donors. This CDR3 comprises 18 residues. Germline V gives CDR1 SGHDT, CDR2 YYEEEE. V trimming: 0 bases; J trimming: 4 bases; junction bases outside the gene matches: 10. Assay: immunoSEQ multiplex PCR; the TCRdb copy retains only in-frame clones and omits some. The table includes around 240,000 clones, around 87% detected once. The sequenced sample was PBMCs. The gene calls are TRBV5-6 and TRBJ1-2, with 12 bases matching TRBD1. This receptor was taken from a woman aged 18 to 35 in good health and CMV-seronegative. The CDR3 nucleotides are TGTGCCAGCAGCTTGGTTACGGGACAGGGGGCTTTTATCTATGGCTACACCTTC. This encodes CASSLVTGQGAFIYGYTF. Full variable domain (missing parts from reference TRBV5-6 and TRBJ1-2): DAGVTQSPTHLIKTRGQQVTLRCSPKSGHDTVSWYQQALGQGPQFIFQYYEEEERQRGNFPDRFSGHQFPNYSSELNVNALLLGDSALYLCASSLVTGQGAFIYGYTFGSGTRLTVV.